This T cell receptor beta chain came from a study of T cell repertoires in cytomegalovirus infection. Looking at the study overall: Indications of both CMV infection and matching HLA type were provided by public TCR beta signatures. Study-level points and caveats: Within the response measured ex vivo, HLA-C-restricted CMV-specific TCR beta clonotypes were dominant. Carriers of CMV plus the relevant HLA were identified by cumulative public TCR beta family frequency.

This clonotype has a count of ten or more. Its antigen is not known. Using its own MiXCR run on the reads, TCRdb lists one record per CDR3 protein. The table has hundreds of thousands of distinct CDR3 sequences, roughly 24% seen once. The CDR3 runs 16 residues. Germline V gene lookup returns CDR1 SEHNR and CDR2 FQNEAQ (reference sequence). V gave up 3 bases and J gave up 4 bases; unmatched junction bases: 9. This chain joins TRBV7-9 and TRBJ2-1; TRBD1 agrees at 7 bases. This TCR was recovered from a human donor in good health (CMV status not recorded). Some clones in this sample may be carry-over from other donors' samples. Material: CD8+ T cells from PBMCs. The CDR3 region has the DNA TGTGCCAGCAGCTTGTCCTATACAGGGGCTTACAATGAGCAGTTCTTC. Its translation: CASSLSYTGAYNEQFF.